The 29 T cell receptor beta chains in this list originate from one sample, sequenced in a study of blood T cells in healthy people across ages. Next came a second PCR, run for roughly 6 to 11 cycles, which used a sample-barcoded 5' primer along with a J-beta primer mix. TCRdb used MiXCR to reprocess the 5' RACE reads, holding one entry per CDR3 protein. The profile covers around 400,000 distinct CDR3 sequences, with approximately 47% appearing a single time and around 49% taken by the ten largest. Sequenced sample: blood. These receptor sequences come from a man aged 55-75 years in good health.

The chain joins TRBV29-1 to TRBJ1-1, with a weak D call TRBD1 (5 bases). The V gene's germline CDR1 is SQVTM and CDR2 ANQGSEA. Trimming shortened V by 0 bases and J by 2 bases, and 10 bases separated the two germline ends. CDR3 length: 14 residues. The CDR3: CSVEEGGGNTEAFF. DNA for the CDR3: TGCAGCGTTGAAGAGGGGGGGGGTAACACTGAAGCTTTCTTT.

On this clonotype itself: This clone may be a read error of a much larger clone one base away. The J gene is TRBJ2-4, the V gene TRBV30; D unresolved. The DNA end favors TRBJ2-7, so the J call may be wrong. The CDR3 is 15 amino acids. Looked up from germline, CDR1 is GTSNPN and CDR2 is SVGIG (reference sequence). The DNA of the CDR3 is TGTGCCTGGAGCCTAGATCTCATAAGGAACTACGAGCAGTACTTC. It yields the protein CAWSLDLIRNYEQYF.

The chain is built from TRBV30 and TRBJ1-6; 7 bases fit TRBD1. V gave up 5 bases and J gave up 2 bases; unmatched junction bases: 0. There are 13 residues in the CDR3. Germline values: CDR1 GTSNPN, CDR2 SVGIG (reference sequence). The CDR3 spells CAWGTAYNSPLHF. The CDR3 bases are TGTGCCTGGGGGACAGCCTATAATTCACCCCTCCACTTT.

This rearrangement joins TRBV12-3 or TRBV12-4 to TRBJ2-1, with 10 bases fitting TRBD1. Trimming removed 2 bases from V and 8 bases from J; junction bases left unmatched: 3. This CDR3 region has 14 residues. The CDR3 nucleotides read TGTGCCAGCAGTTTACTGGACAGGGGGGATGAGCAGTTCTTC. This gives the protein CASSLLDRGDEQFF.

The V gene is TRBV15, the J gene TRBJ2-3; the D gene could be TRBD1 or TRBD2 (5 bases each). The CDR3 consists of 15 residues. Germline CDR1 reads LNHNV; CDR2 reads YYDKDF (reference sequence). V was trimmed by 0 bases and J by 0 bases, leaving 7 bases between them. The CDR3 is CATSRDGDSTDTQYF. CDR3 nucleotide sequence: TGTGCCACCAGCAGAGATGGGGACAGCACAGATACGCAGTATTTT.

This clonotype was found once. This chain joins TRBV14 and TRBJ2-3; D ambiguous. V was clipped by 0 bases and J by 6 bases, with 7 bases between them. There are 13 residues in the CDR3. Germline loops: CDR1 SGHDN, CDR2 FVKESK. In nucleotides, the CDR3 is TGTGCCAGCAGCCAAGACCTCCGGGATACGCAGTATTTT. This sequence encodes CASSQDLRDTQYF.

The chain couples TRBV4-2 to TRBJ2-7; no clear D. V lost 0 bases, J lost 4 bases, and 10 bases lay in between. CDR1 is LGHNA, CDR2 YNFKEQ, per germline. This CDR3 is 14 amino acids long. The CDR3 here is CASSQETVGYEQYF. The CDR3 bases are TGTGCCAGCAGCCAAGAGACCGTGGGATACGAGCAGTACTTC.

This clonotype was observed many times. The V gene is TRBV12-3 or TRBV12-4, the J gene TRBJ2-3; D call uncertain. V shed 7 bases and J shed 5 bases, with 10 bases lying between them. This CDR3 is 12 amino acids long. CDR3 sequence (DNA): TGTGCCAGCACCCTGGTGAAAGATACGCAGTATTTT. Amino acid sequence: CASTLVKDTQYF.

V usage is TRBV4-3 and J usage is TRBJ1-1; D gene uncertain. V lost 4 bases to trimming and J lost 7 bases, with 19 bases between them. Germline-derived CDR1 and CDR2 are LGHNA and YSLEER. CDR3 length: 15 residues. CDR3 protein: CASSREISLRREAFF. CDR3 nucleotide sequence: TGCGCCAGCAGCCGAGAAATTTCCCTAAGGCGTGAAGCTTTCTTT.

The chain employs TRBV20-1 and TRBJ1-1; a weak D match, TRBD1 (5 bases). The CDR3 sequence is 13 residues long. The V and J ends lost 0 bases and 11 bases respectively, with 16 bases between them. Germline V CDR1 and CDR2: DFQATT, SNEGSKA (reference sequence). Here the CDR3 reads CSARDPRETVAFF. For the CDR3, the DNA is TGCAGTGCTAGAGACCCCAGGGAAACTGTGGCTTTCTTT.

The CDR3 here is CASSPGTGHPGTPTYEQYF. The CDR3 bases are TGTGCCAGCAGTCCCGGGACAGGTCACCCCGGAACCCCAACCTACGAGCAGTACTTC. The chain couples TRBV12-3 or TRBV12-4 to TRBJ2-5; 8 bases are shared with TRBD1. The DNA end is more similar to TRBJ2-7, so the J call may be wrong. CDR3 length: 19 amino acids.

The CDR3 region is CSASEGLGLVDGYTF. The CDR3 DNA sequence: TGCAGTGCTAGTGAGGGGCTAGGTCTTGTCGATGGCTACACCTTC. The chain is built from TRBV20-1 and TRBJ1-2, with a weak D call TRBD1 (5 bases). The CDR3 spans 15 residues. Germline V gives CDR1 DFQATT, CDR2 SNEGSKA (reference sequence). V shed 3 bases and J shed 6 bases, with 20 bases lying between them.

The V gene is TRBV6-1, the J gene TRBJ1-3; tentative D call: TRBD1 (5 bases). The V gene's germline CDR1 is MNHNS and CDR2 SASEGT. V gave up 6 bases and J gave up 2 bases, with 11 bases separating them. The CDR3 runs 14 residues. The CDR3 DNA is TGTGCCAGCAGCCTCGACAGAGCTGGAAACACCATATATTTT. Its protein is CASSLDRAGNTIYF.

The V call is TRBV4-1, the J call TRBJ2-7, with D perhaps TRBD1 or TRBD2 (6 bases each). Germline assignment: CDR1 MGHRA and CDR2 YSYEKL. This CDR3 region has 14 residues. V was cut by 0 bases and J by 2 bases, with 8 bases left in between. DNA for the CDR3: TGCGCCAGCAGCCAAGAGCGGGACACCTACGAGCAGTACTTC. Its protein product is CASSQERDTYEQYF.

There are a few counts of this clonotype. This chain uses TRBV29-1 with TRBJ2-7, with a weak D call TRBD1 (6 bases). This CDR3 has 15 amino acids. Germline assignment: CDR1 SQVTM and CDR2 ANQGSEA. V was trimmed by 4 bases and J by 4 bases, leaving 20 bases between them. The CDR3 reads CSVGGPGVSGYEQYF. The CDR3 DNA is TGCAGCGTTGGGGGGCCAGGGGTTTCCGGGTACGAGCAGTACTTC.

The CDR3: CSAPGGVWETQYF. CDR3 sequence (DNA): TGCAGTGCCCCAGGGGGCGTCTGGGAGACCCAGTACTTC. V and J are TRBV20-1 and TRBJ2-5; 8 nucleotides line up with TRBD1. The CDR3 has 13 residues. The V gene's germline CDR1 is DFQATT and CDR2 SNEGSKA (reference sequence). V lost 6 bases and J lost 5; bases outside the gene matches: 8.

The chain combines TRBV24-1 with TRBJ2-1; 12 bases are a match to TRBD2. Germline lookup yields CDR1 KGHDR and CDR2 SFDVKD. V shed 4 bases, J shed 6 bases, and the junction held 6 bases outside the gene matches. The CDR3 totals 16 residues. This CDR3 is CATSDPTSGRVNEQFF. CDR3 in DNA: TGTGCCACCAGTGACCCGACTAGCGGGAGAGTCAATGAGCAGTTCTTC.

The V call is TRBV6-5, the J call TRBJ2-2; TRBD1 might be the D (6 bases). The CDR3 loop spans 16 amino acids. The germline V and J ends were trimmed by 2 bases and 0 bases, with 10 bases remaining between them. Germline V gene data show CDR1 as MNHEY and CDR2 as SVGAGI. The CDR3 protein is CASSYPGTTNTGELFF. The CDR3 DNA follows: TGTGCCAGCAGTTACCCCGGGACAACGAACACCGGGGAGCTGTTTTTT.

This chain uses TRBV10-3 with TRBJ2-5, with unresolved D. This CDR3 comprises 13 residues. Germline V gives CDR1 ENHRY, CDR2 SYGVKD. V shed 3 bases and J shed 1 base, with 6 bases lying between them. CDR3 DNA sequence: TGTGCCATCAGTGATGCTGTCCAAGAGACCCAGTACTTC. It encodes CAISDAVQETQYF.

The V and J genes are TRBV20-1 and TRBJ2-1, with 13 bases aligning to TRBD2. Germline CDR1 reads DFQATT; CDR2 reads SNEGSKA (reference sequence). This CDR3 is 17 amino acids long. The J segment lost 0 bases and the V segment lost 6 bases, leaving 8 bases of the junction unmatched. As DNA, the CDR3 is TGCAGTGCCCCGACTAGCGGGGGGACCAGCTCCTACAATGAGCAGTTCTTC. It yields the protein CSAPTSGGTSSYNEQFF.

The CDR3 loop is CATSREGVKAYEQYF. The CDR3 DNA reads as TGTGCCACCAGCAGGGAGGGAGTCAAAGCCTACGAGCAGTACTTC. The chain has TRBV15 and TRBJ2-7, with D possibly matching TRBD2 (6 bases). CDR3 length: 15 amino acids. Germline assignment: CDR1 LNHNV and CDR2 YYDKDF (reference sequence). Between the trimmed V and J ends, which lost 3 bases and 2 bases, there was a span of 14 bases.

This chain links TRBV7-2 with TRBJ2-7, with TRBD2 matching over 10 bases. V was pared by 5 bases and J by 3 bases, with 7 bases of the junction left unmatched. Per the germline V gene, CDR1 is SGHTA and CDR2 is FQGNSA. There are 15 residues in the CDR3. The CDR3 nucleotides read TGTGCCAGCAGCCGGGGCTTAGCGGGGGGCTACGAGCAGTACTTC. Its protein is CASSRGLAGGYEQYF.

The genes are TRBV4-2 and TRBJ1-1; D unresolved. V gave up 0 bases and J gave up 4 bases, with 9 bases separating them. The CDR3 is 14 amino acids. From germline, CDR1 is LGHNA and CDR2 YNFKEQ. The CDR3, as DNA: TGTGCCAGCAGCCAAGATCAATTGGGCACTGAAGCTTTCTTT. Amino acids: CASSQDQLGTEAFF.

J is TRBJ1-1 and V is TRBV20-1; tentatively, D is TRBD1 (6 bases). The CDR3 is made up of 14 amino acids. Deletions cut 4 bases from V and 2 bases from J, with 14 bases between. Germline V gives CDR1 DFQATT, CDR2 SNEGSKA (reference sequence). The CDR3 protein is CSANADRLNTEAFF. As DNA, the CDR3 is TGCAGTGCTAATGCGGACAGACTTAACACTGAAGCTTTCTTT.

Ten or more counts support this clonotype. CDR3 amino acids: CSAWGQGVSYEQYF. The CDR3 coding sequence is TGCAGTGCCTGGGGACAGGGGGTTTCCTACGAGCAGTACTTC. This chain links TRBV20-1 with TRBJ2-7, with 11 bases fitting TRBD1. After removal of 6 bases from V and 1 base from J, the junction contained 5 bases not matched to a gene. The CDR3 length is 14 residues. The germline V gene has CDR1 DFQATT and CDR2 SNEGSKA (reference sequence).

The chain recombines TRBV4-2 with TRBJ2-1; 9 nucleotides match TRBD2. Trimming took 1 base from V and 7 from J; bases not matched to a gene: 8. The germline V gene encodes CDR1 LGHNA and CDR2 YNFKEQ. This CDR3 comprises 16 residues. CDR3 DNA: TGTGCCAGCAGCCAAGGAGCTGCACTAGCGGGTAATGAGCAGTTCTTC. The encoded protein is CASSQGAALAGNEQFF.

This clonotype was found once. This chain connects TRBV20-1 to TRBJ1-6, with D uncertain. CDR1 is DFQATT, CDR2 SNEGSKA, per germline (reference sequence). The V end lost 0 bases, the J end lost 3 bases, and 9 bases lay between the germline ends. This CDR3 has 15 amino acids. The CDR3 loop reads CSAREGGDYNSPLHF. DNA for the CDR3: TGCAGTGCTAGAGAGGGAGGAGACTATAATTCACCCCTCCACTTT.

This clonotype came up a few times. The rearrangement links TRBV12-3 or TRBV12-4 to TRBJ2-1; possibly TRBD2 for D (5 bases). The CDR3 contains 13 residues. V lost 5 bases, J lost 12 bases, and 17 bases lay in between. CDR3 protein: CASSPGLISGQFF. In nucleotides, the CDR3 is TGTGCCAGCAGTCCAGGACTCATTTCGGGGCAGTTCTTC.

This clonotype appeared a few times. The chain joins TRBV11-2 to TRBJ2-4; TRBD1 or TRBD2 may be the D gene (5 bases each). With 2 bases removed from V and 0 bases from J, the gap between germline ends came to 17 bases. This CDR3 spans 18 amino acids. Germline CDR1 is SGHAT and CDR2 is FQNNGV. The CDR3 spells CASSLRGVYFLAKNIQYF. Written as DNA, the CDR3 is TGTGCCAGCAGCTTACGAGGGGTCTATTTCCTAGCCAAAAACATTCAGTACTTC.